The clone carrying this T cell receptor beta chain was recorded once. The data belong to a study of blood T cell repertoires in COVID-19. Study in general: Samples came from the United States, Italy and Spain, spanning acute and convalescent COVID-19. Sources were T cells, B-cell-depleted T cells, or PBMCs; the material itself was cDNA or gDNA.

In the authors' workflow: Estimated nucleated cell counts came from reference gene primer amplification. The repertoire was sequenced with immunoSEQ multiplex PCR; TCRdb's copy has only in-frame clones and lacks some. The V and J calls and clone size were taken over from that table, and D and trimming were inferred from the DNA. The sample contains fewer than 120,000 clones, around 90% of which appear only once. There are 16 residues in the CDR3. The trim removed 4 bases at V and 0 bases at J, leaving 6 bases unmatched. From germline, CDR1 is SGDLS and CDR2 YYNGEE. Material for sequencing was peripheral blood. The chain uses TRBV9 and TRBJ1-4; 7 bases match TRBD1. The sequence was obtained from a woman between 45 and 60 years old with acute or convalescent COVID-19. The CDR3, as DNA: TGTGCCAGCAGCTCGGGACAGCTTGCAACTAATGAAAAACTGTTTTTT. Encoded protein: CASSSGQLATNEKLFF.